The 3 T cell receptor beta chains in this list originate from one sample, sequenced in a study of identical twins (dated by TCRdb to the mid-2010s). The library came from 5' RACE. TCRdb lists the instrument as Illumina HiSeq 2000. The public reads were quality trimmed at Q25 with fastp and then assembled into clones with MiXCR by TCRdb, keeping productive beta chains. Each entry merges the rows of one CDR3 protein and shows their most common DNA and genes. The sample yields 600,000 to 700,000 distinct CDR3 sequences; 21% were counted once. The biggest ten clones account for approximately 4.3% of the sample. The same data also went into a second study, on T cells expressing NK-cell markers.

Material: PBMCs. Every receptor here comes from a woman between 18 and 30 years old in good health.

The V call is TRBV10-3, the J call TRBJ2-2; D is perhaps TRBD2 (6 bases). Germline values: CDR1 ENHRY, CDR2 SYGVKD. This CDR3 contains 14 residues. Between the trimmed V and J ends, which lost 6 bases and 3 bases, there was a span of 11 bases. CDR3 bases: TGTGCCATCAGACTAGGAGGGGACACCGGGGAGCTGTTTTTT. As protein: CAIRLGGDTGELFF.

In this sample, this clonotype turned up a few times. The chain is built from TRBV5-1 and TRBJ1-3; unclear D gene. Germline loops: CDR1 SGHRS, CDR2 YFSETQ. Trimming left V 4 bases short and J 2 bases short, with 10 bases between. The CDR3 runs to 14 residues. This CDR3 reads CASSPVSAGNTIYF. The CDR3 nucleotides are TGCGCCAGCAGCCCCGTATCTGCTGGAAACACCATATATTTT.

V usage is TRBV12-3 or TRBV12-4 and J usage is TRBJ2-1; D might be TRBD1 (5 bases). The CDR3 has 16 amino acids. The V and J ends lost 3 bases and 7 bases respectively, with 19 bases between them. The CDR3 bases are TGTGCCAGCAGTTTTTCAGTAGGGGCCCATGAAAATGAGCAGTTCTTC. The encoded protein is CASSFSVGAHENEQFF.